Listed here are 14 T cell receptor beta chains from one sample, sequenced in a study of human T cells and chemical hapten exposure. TCRdb re-called the RACE reads with MiXCR, one entry per CDR3 protein. The sample records 150,000 to 200,000 distinct CDR3 sequences, about 20% being singletons. Time point defined: patch test 1, 2 weeks after DPC sensitization. Documented treatment: therapeutic diphenylcyclopropenone sensitization with weekly scalp DPC. Material: whole blood, obtained in connection with sensitization to the hapten diphenylcyclopropenone (DPC). Receptors originate from a woman aged 50 to 60 with alopecia areata. Some clones in this sample may be carry-over from other donors' samples.

This clonotype has at least ten counts. The genes are TRBV29-1 and TRBJ1-2; D ambiguous. Germline V gene data show CDR1 as SQVTM and CDR2 as ANQGSEA. Trimming shortened V by 4 bases and J by 4 bases, and 10 bases separated the two germline ends. This CDR3 has 12 residues. The CDR3 DNA sequence: TGCAGCGTTGTCTACAGCGTCTATGGCTACACCTTC. It codes for CSVVYSVYGYTF.

V is TRBV7-9 and J is TRBJ1-2, with TRBD1 as a possible D gene (5 bases). Germline assignment: CDR1 SEHNR and CDR2 FQNEAQ (reference sequence). The CDR3 sequence is 15 residues long. V was cut by 4 bases and J by 5 bases, with 17 bases left in between. The CDR3 spells CASSSTNPGEYGYTF. The CDR3 nucleotides read TGTGCCAGCAGCTCCACCAACCCGGGGGAGTATGGCTACACCTTC.

This clonotype came up a few times. The chain employs TRBV6-1 and TRBJ2-3, with 13 bases aligning to TRBD2. V shed 3 bases and J 4 bases; nucleotides not matched to a gene: 4. Germline V gene data show CDR1 as MNHNS and CDR2 as SASEGT. The CDR3 runs to 16 residues. The CDR3 loop is CASSETSGRYSDTQYF. DNA of the CDR3: TGTGCCAGCAGTGAGACTAGCGGGAGGTACTCAGATACGCAGTATTTT.

This clonotype was detected a few times. V gene TRBV12-3 or TRBV12-4 combines with J gene TRBJ2-7, with D perhaps being TRBD1 or TRBD2 (5 bases each). The V end lost 4 bases, the J end lost 6 bases, and 7 bases lay between the germline ends. The length of the CDR3 is 11 residues. In DNA, the CDR3 is TGTGCCAGCAGTTCTGGGGGCGAGCAGTACTTC. It is translated as CASSSGGEQYF.

The chain carries TRBV12-3 or TRBV12-4 and TRBJ1-5; D is unresolved. The V gene lost 3 bases and the J gene lost 1 base, with 7 bases spanning the gap. This CDR3 is built from 14 residues. The CDR3 sequence: CASSFLGSNQPQHF. The CDR3 DNA reads TGTGCCAGCAGTTTTCTGGGAAGCAATCAGCCCCAGCATTTT.

This clonotype was seen more than once but under ten times. The chain is built from TRBV20-1 and TRBJ2-1, with D unresolved. V was cut by 6 bases and J by 8 bases, with 17 bases left in between. Germline V gives CDR1 DFQATT, CDR2 SNEGSKA (reference sequence). This CDR3 region has 13 residues. The CDR3 nucleotides are TGCAGTGCGCAGAAGGGTTACCGGGATGAGCAGTTCTTC. It translates to CSAQKGYRDEQFF.

The chain links TRBV6-6 to TRBJ2-1; either TRBD1 or TRBD2 may supply D (6 bases each). In germline, CDR1 is MNHNY, CDR2 SVGAGI (reference sequence). With 1 base removed from V and 9 bases from J, the gap between germline ends came to 16 bases. This CDR3 comprises 15 residues. In DNA, the CDR3 is TGTGCCAGCAGTTACTGGGCCCGGAGGGGGGCTGAGCAGTTCTTC. Translated: CASSYWARRGAEQFF.

The V gene is TRBV15, the J gene TRBJ2-7; 10 bases are a match to TRBD1. There are 16 residues in the CDR3. With V trimmed by 5 bases and J by 4 bases, 11 bases remained unmatched. Looked up from germline, CDR1 is LNHNV and CDR2 is YYDKDF (reference sequence). The CDR3 loop reads CATSGPGQGSPYEQYF. CDR3 bases: TGTGCCACCAGCGGTCCGGGACAGGGGTCCCCTTACGAGCAGTACTTC.

This clonotype is medium-sized (0.01 to 0.1%) by share. The chain couples TRBV6-4 to TRBJ2-1; D gene ambiguous. V shed 3 bases and J shed 6 bases, with 12 bases lying between them. CDR1 is MRHNA, CDR2 SNTAGT, per germline. The CDR3 length is 14 residues. In DNA, the CDR3 is TGTGCCAGCAGTGAGTCAGGCGGCGGCAATGAGCAGTTCTTC. Translation: CASSESGGGNEQFF.

This rearrangement joins TRBV29-1 to TRBJ2-1; TRBD2 aligns across 11 bases. Unmatched junction bases numbered 6, after V lost 1 base and J lost 4 bases. The CDR3 length is 16 residues. CDR1 is SQVTM and CDR2 is ANQGSEA in the germline V gene. The CDR3 region is CSVEGLAGQPYNEQFF. In DNA, the CDR3 is TGCAGCGTTGAAGGACTAGCGGGACAACCTTACAATGAGCAGTTCTTC.

The gene calls are TRBV6-2 or TRBV6-3 and TRBJ1-2; perhaps TRBD1 as D (6 bases). The CDR3 is 14 amino acids. Trimming stripped 10 bases from V and 4 bases from J, with 19 bases between. Germline CDR1 is MNHEY and CDR2 is SVGEGT. CDR3 residues: CATGQWRTGYGYTF. CDR3 nucleotide sequence: TGTGCCACAGGACAGTGGAGGACTGGCTATGGCTACACCTTC.

This clonotype was recorded a few times. The chain employs TRBV7-2 and TRBJ1-1; a possible D gene is TRBD1 (6 bases). CDR3 length: 13 residues. Looked up from germline, CDR1 is SGHTA and CDR2 is FQGNSA. V lost 4 bases and J lost 5, with 11 bases in between. In DNA form, the CDR3 reads TGTGCCAGCAGCTCAATAGGGGGAACTGAAGCTTTCTTT. It yields the protein CASSSIGGTEAFF.

This clonotype was seen a few times. This sequence joins TRBV11-3 and TRBJ2-3, with D possibly matching TRBD1 (5 bases). Trimming left V 3 bases short and J 4 bases short, with 17 bases between. The CDR3 sequence is 16 residues long. The germline V gene has CDR1 SGHNT and CDR2 YENEEA. The DNA for the CDR3 is TGTGCCAGCAGCTTTGGCCCGGGTCAAGGGGCAGATACGCAGTATTTT. Translating gives CASSFGPGQGADTQYF.

The chain employs TRBV24-1 and TRBJ2-1; 12 bases are shared with TRBD2. The CDR3 covers 17 residues. In germline, CDR1 is KGHDR, CDR2 SFDVKD. After removal of 4 bases from V and 0 bases from J, the junction contained 3 bases not matched to a gene. The CDR3 DNA sequence: TGTGCCACCAGTGACCGGACTAGCGGGATCTCCTACAATGAGCAGTTCTTC. It codes for CATSDRTSGISYNEQFF.